These T cell receptor beta chains were read from a single sample in a study of PD-L1 blockade in urothelial cancer. Method: immunoSEQ multiplex PCR; TCRdb's copy keeps in-frame clones and lacks some. This table holds some 45,000 clones, around 88% found once. The specimen was PBMCs, collected around atezolizumab (anti-PD-L1) treatment. Source of these receptors: a man older than 75 with urothelial cancer. CDR3s include the opening cysteine and the closing phenylalanine or tryptophan. Fields, in order: clone size, J gene, D gene, V gene, CDR3 DNA, CDR3 protein. The D gene is left open where the match is weak. Clone size is given for some rows only: seen once, a few or many times, or a class if the clone is expanded.

size: .
J: TRBJ1-2
D: .
V: TRBV6-5
DNA: TGTGCCAGCAGTACCTACCCGCGGGATCGTGGCTACACCTTC
CDR3: CASSTYPRDRGYTF

size: .
J: TRBJ2-2
D: TRBD1
V: TRBV10-2
DNA: TGCGCCAGTATGCCGGGACAGGGTATCAGTAAGGCCGGGGAGCTGTTTTTT
CDR3: CASMPGQGISKAGELFF

size: .
J: TRBJ2-5
D: TRBD2
V: TRBV7-7
DNA: TGTGCCAGCAGCTTAGGCCCTAGCGGGAGTCAGACCCAGTACTTC
CDR3: CASSLGPSGSQTQYF

size: .
J: TRBJ2-7
D: .
V: TRBV19
DNA: TGTGCCAGTAGGCAGGGGACGGTAGGCTACGAGCAGTACTTC
CDR3: CASRQGTVGYEQYF

size: .
J: TRBJ2-5
D: TRBD2
V: TRBV5-1
DNA: TGCGCCAGCAGCCAAACGGGGCGGGAGGGCCGGGAGACCCAGTACTTC
CDR3: CASSQTGREGRETQYF

size: .
J: TRBJ1-5
D: TRBD1
V: TRBV2
DNA: TGTGCCAGCAGACCCGGACAGGTTCAGCCCCAGCATTTT
CDR3: CASRPGQVQPQHF

size: once
J: TRBJ2-1
D: TRBD2
V: TRBV19
DNA: TGTGCCAGTAGGGCCGGGAGTGGGCGGGAGGGCCAATATGAGCAGTTCTTC
CDR3: CASRAGSGREGQYEQFF

size: .
J: TRBJ2-7
D: TRBD1
V: TRBV2
DNA: TGTGCCAGCAGTTGGACAGGAGGACCCGAGCAGTACTTC
CDR3: CASSWTGGPEQYF

size: .
J: TRBJ1-5
D: .
V: TRBV5-6
DNA: TGTGCCAGCAGCTTCGCACAGGGCCAAAATCAGCCCCAGCATTTT
CDR3: CASSFAQGQNQPQHF

size: once
J: TRBJ2-2
D: .
V: TRBV5-1
DNA: TGCGCCAGCAGCTTAGGGGACACCGGGGAGCTGTTTTTT
CDR3: CASSLGDTGELFF

size: .
J: TRBJ2-1
D: .
V: TRBV15
DNA: TGTGCCACCAGCAGAGATACGACAGGCTCATACAATGAGCAGTTCTTC
CDR3: CATSRDTTGSYNEQFF

size: .
J: TRBJ2-4
D: .
V: TRBV5-1
DNA: TGCGCCAGCAGCTTGCAGGGAACCCAAAACATTCAGTACTTC
CDR3: CASSLQGTQNIQYF

size: .
J: TRBJ1-5
D: .
V: TRBV2
DNA: TGTGCCAGCAGGGGGGGTCTTCAAGGGGTGTCTAGCAATCAGCCCCAGCATTTT
CDR3: CASRGGLQGVSSNQPQHF

size: .
J: TRBJ1-4
D: .
V: TRBV5-8
DNA: TGTGCCAGCAGCTTGCGGGGGTTTAATGAAAAACTGTTTTTT
CDR3: CASSLRGFNEKLFF

size: .
J: TRBJ2-2
D: .
V: TRBV19
DNA: TGTGCCAGTAGTATAAATCGCGCAGGGGTCGCCGGGGAGCTGTTTTTT
CDR3: CASSINRAGVAGELFF

size: .
J: TRBJ1-2
D: .
V: TRBV5-5
DNA: TGTGCCAGCAGCTTGGGGGGGGGTACAACGTATGGCTACACCTTC
CDR3: CASSLGGGTTYGYTF

size: .
J: TRBJ2-1
D: TRBD2
V: TRBV4-1
DNA: TGCGCCAGCAGCCAAGCACCCGGGACTAGCGGCTACAATGAGCAGTTCTTC
CDR3: CASSQAPGTSGYNEQFF

size: .
J: TRBJ2-7
D: .
V: TRBV19
DNA: TGTGCCAGTAGTTCCTTGTGGGGGGAGGCCTCCTACGAGCAGTACTTC
CDR3: CASSSLWGEASYEQYF

size: .
J: TRBJ1-1
D: .
V: TRBV6-5
DNA: TGTGCCAGCAGTTATGCCAGGGGATTCGCCACTGAAGCTTTCTTT
CDR3: CASSYARGFATEAFF

size: .
J: TRBJ1-2
D: TRBD1
V: TRBV18
DNA: TGTGCCAGCAGAGGGACAGATGACTATGGCTACACCTTC
CDR3: CASRGTDDYGYTF

size: .
J: TRBJ2-2
D: .
V: TRBV6-5
DNA: TGTGCCACCCTCCTGGGGGGCACCGGGGAGCTGTTTTTT
CDR3: CATLLGGTGELFF

size: .
J: TRBJ2-6
D: TRBD1
V: TRBV5-4
DNA: TGTGCCAGCAGCCTGACAGGGGAGGACGTCCTGACTTTC
CDR3: CASSLTGEDVLTF